This T cell receptor beta chain was sequenced in a study of T cell responses to AZD1222 COVID-19 vaccine. Study context: Timing groups of about 4 and about 12 weeks for second doses were pooled.

Worth noting for this clone: The antigen is unknown.

Only in-frame clones appear in the TCRdb table, and some are missing; sequencing was by immunoSEQ multiplex PCR. The sample carries 70,000 or so clones, 88% recorded once. The junction had 1 base not matched to a gene; V was cut back by 2 bases and J by 0 bases. Germline assignment: CDR1 KGHDR and CDR2 SFDVKD. There are 16 residues in the CDR3. Study observations and caveats: Only 5 or 6 AZD1222 recipients were seropositive at baseline.

The sequences come from peripheral blood, collected on day 0 of AZD1222 vaccination. V gene TRBV24-1 combines with J gene TRBJ2-1; TRBD2 aligns across 9 bases. This receptor was obtained from an adult in good health. CDR3: CATSDYSGSSYNEQFF. CDR3 sequence (DNA): TGTGCCACCAGTGATTATAGCGGGAGCTCCTACAATGAGCAGTTCTTC.